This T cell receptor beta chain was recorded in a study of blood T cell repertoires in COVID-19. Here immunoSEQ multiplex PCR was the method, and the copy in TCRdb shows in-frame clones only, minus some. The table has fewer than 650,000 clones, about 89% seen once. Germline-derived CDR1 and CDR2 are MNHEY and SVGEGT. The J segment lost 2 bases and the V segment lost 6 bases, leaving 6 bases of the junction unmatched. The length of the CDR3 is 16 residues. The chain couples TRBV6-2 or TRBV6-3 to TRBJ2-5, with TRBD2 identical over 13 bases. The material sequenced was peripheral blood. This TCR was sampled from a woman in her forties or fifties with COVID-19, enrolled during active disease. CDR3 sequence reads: CASSPRLAGGQETQYF. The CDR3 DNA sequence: TGTGCCAGCAGCCCACGACTAGCGGGGGGACAAGAGACCCAGTACTTC.